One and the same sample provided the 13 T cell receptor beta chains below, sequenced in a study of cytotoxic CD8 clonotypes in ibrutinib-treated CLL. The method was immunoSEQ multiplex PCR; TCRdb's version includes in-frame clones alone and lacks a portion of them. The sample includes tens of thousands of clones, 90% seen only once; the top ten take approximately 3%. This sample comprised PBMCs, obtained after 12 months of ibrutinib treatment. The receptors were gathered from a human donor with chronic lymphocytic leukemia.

CDR3 nucleotides: TGTGCCAGTACTACTCATGGCACTGAAGCTTTCTTT. Its protein is CASTTHGTEAFF. This chain connects TRBV5-6 to TRBJ1-1, with unresolved D. Deletions cut 8 bases from V and 4 bases from J, with 12 bases between. The CDR3 sequence is 12 residues long. Germline assignment: CDR1 SGHDT and CDR2 YYEEEE. The whole variable domain, filled in from reference TRBV5-6 and TRBJ1-1, reads DAGVTQSPTHLIKTRGQQVTLRCSPKSGHDTVSWYQQALGQGPQFIFQYYEEEERQRGNFPDRFSGHQFPNYSSELNVNALLLGDSALYLCASTTHGTEAFFGQGTRLTVV.

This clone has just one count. The CDR3 loop is CASRGYGYTF. CDR3 nucleotide sequence: TGTGCCAGCAGAGGTTATGGCTACACCTTC. The rearrangement joins TRBV9 to TRBJ1-2; D ambiguous. The germline V gene has CDR1 SGDLS and CDR2 YYNGEE. The CDR3 sequence is 10 residues long. V was clipped by 5 bases and J by 5 bases, with 4 bases between them.

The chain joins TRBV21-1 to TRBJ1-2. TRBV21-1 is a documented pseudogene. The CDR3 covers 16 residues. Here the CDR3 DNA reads TGTGCCAGCAGCAAACTTTCGGGCCGAGCTAACTATGGCTACACCTTC. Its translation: CASSKLSGRANYGYTF.

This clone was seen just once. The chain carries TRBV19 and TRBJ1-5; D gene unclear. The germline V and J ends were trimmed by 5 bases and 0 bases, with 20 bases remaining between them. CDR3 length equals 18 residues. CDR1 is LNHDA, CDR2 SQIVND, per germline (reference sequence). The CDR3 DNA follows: TGTGCCAGTAGTGGGAGTGCGGTGGTGGACTATAGCAATCAGCCCCAGCATTTT. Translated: CASSGSAVVDYSNQPQHF.

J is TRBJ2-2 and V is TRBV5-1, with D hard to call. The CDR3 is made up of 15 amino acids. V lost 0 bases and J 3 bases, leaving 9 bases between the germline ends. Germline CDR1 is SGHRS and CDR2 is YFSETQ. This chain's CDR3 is CASSLDPSDTGELFF. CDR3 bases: TGCGCCAGCAGCTTGGACCCAAGCGACACCGGGGAGCTGTTTTTT.

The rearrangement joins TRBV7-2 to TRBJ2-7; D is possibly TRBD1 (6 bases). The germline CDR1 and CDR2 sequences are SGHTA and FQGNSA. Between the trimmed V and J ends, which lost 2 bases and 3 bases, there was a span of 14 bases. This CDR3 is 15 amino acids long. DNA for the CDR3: TGTGCCAGCAGCTTATCGGTGGACAGAGTCTACGAGCAGTACTTC. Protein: CASSLSVDRVYEQYF.

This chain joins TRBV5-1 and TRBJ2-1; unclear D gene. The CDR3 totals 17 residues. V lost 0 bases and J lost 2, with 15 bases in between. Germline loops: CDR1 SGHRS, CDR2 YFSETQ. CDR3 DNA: TGCGCCAGCAGCTTGGACTCAGTCCAGGTGGCCTACAATGAGCAGTTCTTC. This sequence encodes CASSLDSVQVAYNEQFF.

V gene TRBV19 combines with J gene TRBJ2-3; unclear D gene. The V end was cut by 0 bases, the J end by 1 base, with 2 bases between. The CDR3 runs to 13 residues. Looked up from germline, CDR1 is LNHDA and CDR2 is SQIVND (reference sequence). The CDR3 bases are TGTGCCAGTAGTATAGACCGCACAGATACGCAGTATTTT. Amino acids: CASSIDRTDTQYF.

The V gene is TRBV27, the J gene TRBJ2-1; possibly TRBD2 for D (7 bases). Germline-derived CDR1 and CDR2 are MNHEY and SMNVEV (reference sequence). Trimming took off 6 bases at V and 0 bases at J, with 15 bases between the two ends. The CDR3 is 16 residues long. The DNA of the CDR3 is TGTGCCAGCAGGTCGGGGGGCCTGAGCTCCTACAATGAGCAGTTCTTC. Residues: CASRSGGLSSYNEQFF.

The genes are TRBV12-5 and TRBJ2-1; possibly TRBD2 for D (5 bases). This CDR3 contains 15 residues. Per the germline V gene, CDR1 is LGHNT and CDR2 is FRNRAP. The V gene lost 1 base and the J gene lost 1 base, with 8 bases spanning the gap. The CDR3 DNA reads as TGTGCTAGTGGTTTGGACCGGAGGTCCTACAATGAGCAGTTCTTC. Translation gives CASGLDRRSYNEQFF.

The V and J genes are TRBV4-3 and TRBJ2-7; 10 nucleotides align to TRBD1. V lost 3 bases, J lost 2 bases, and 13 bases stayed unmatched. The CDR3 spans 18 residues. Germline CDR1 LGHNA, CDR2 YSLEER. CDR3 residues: CASSHNLPGTGEPYEQYF. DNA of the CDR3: TGCGCCAGCAGCCACAATCTCCCCGGGACAGGGGAACCCTACGAGCAGTACTTC.

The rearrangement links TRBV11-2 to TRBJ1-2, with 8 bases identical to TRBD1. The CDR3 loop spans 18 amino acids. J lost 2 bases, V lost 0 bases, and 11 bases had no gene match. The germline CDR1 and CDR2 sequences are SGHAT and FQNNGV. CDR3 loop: CASSLDWGGQALNYGYTF. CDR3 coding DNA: TGTGCCAGCAGCTTAGATTGGGGGGGACAGGCCTTAAACTATGGCTACACCTTC.

The CDR3: CSAWFGGLGIYNEQFF. The CDR3 DNA is TGCAGCGCCTGGTTTGGTGGACTAGGCATCTACAATGAGCAGTTCTTC. V gene TRBV29-1 combines with J gene TRBJ2-1; 7 positions match TRBD2. The CDR3 totals 16 residues. Trimming cost V 7 bases and J 3 bases; bases outside gene matches: 15. Germline loops: CDR1 SQVTM, CDR2 ANQGSEA.